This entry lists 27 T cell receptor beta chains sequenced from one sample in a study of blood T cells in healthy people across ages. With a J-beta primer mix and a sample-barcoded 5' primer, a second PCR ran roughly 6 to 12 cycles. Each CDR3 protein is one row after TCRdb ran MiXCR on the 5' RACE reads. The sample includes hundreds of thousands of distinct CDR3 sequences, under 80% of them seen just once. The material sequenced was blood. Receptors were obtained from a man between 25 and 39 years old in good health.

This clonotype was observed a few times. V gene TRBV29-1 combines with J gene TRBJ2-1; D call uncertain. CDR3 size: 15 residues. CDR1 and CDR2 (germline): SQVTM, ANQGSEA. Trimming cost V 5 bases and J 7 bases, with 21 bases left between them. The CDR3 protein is CSVSSLDSRLNEQFF. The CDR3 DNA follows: TGCAGCGTTTCGTCGTTAGACTCCAGGTTAAATGAGCAGTTCTTC.

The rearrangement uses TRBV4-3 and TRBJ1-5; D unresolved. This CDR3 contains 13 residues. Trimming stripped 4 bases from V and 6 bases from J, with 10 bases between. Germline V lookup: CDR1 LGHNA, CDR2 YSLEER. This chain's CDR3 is CASSLVTGQPQHF. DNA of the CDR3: TGCGCCAGCAGCCTCGTGACGGGTCAGCCCCAGCATTTT.

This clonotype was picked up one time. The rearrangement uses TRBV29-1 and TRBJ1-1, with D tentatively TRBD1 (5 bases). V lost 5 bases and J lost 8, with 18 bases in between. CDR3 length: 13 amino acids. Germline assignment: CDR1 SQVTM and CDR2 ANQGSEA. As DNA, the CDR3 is TGCAGCGTTAGGGGTCCCAAGGGCACAGAAGCTTTCTTT. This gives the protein CSVRGPKGTEAFF.

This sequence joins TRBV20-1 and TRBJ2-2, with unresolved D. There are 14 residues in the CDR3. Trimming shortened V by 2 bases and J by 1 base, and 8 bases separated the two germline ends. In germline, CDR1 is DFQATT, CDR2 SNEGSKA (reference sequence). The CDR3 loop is CSARLIENTGELFF. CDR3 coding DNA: TGCAGTGCTAGACTTATAGAGAACACCGGGGAGCTGTTTTTT.

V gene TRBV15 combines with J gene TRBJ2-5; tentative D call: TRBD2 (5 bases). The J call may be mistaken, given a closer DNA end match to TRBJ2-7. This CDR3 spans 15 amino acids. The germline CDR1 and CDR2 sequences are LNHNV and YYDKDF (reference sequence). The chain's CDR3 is CATSSRLFGTYEQYF. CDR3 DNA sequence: TGTGCCACCAGCTCTCGATTATTCGGGACCTACGAGCAGTACTTC.

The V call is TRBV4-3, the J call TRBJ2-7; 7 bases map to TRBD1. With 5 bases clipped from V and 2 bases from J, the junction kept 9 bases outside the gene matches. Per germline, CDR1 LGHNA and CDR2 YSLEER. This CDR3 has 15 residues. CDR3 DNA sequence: TGCGCCAGCAGCTTCACAGGGGTTACGGCCTACGAGCAGTACTTC. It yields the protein CASSFTGVTAYEQYF.

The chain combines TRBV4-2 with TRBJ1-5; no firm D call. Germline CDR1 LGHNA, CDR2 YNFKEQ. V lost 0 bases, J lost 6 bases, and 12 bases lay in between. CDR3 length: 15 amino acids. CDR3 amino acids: CASSQDPGYAQPQHF. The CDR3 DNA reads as TGTGCCAGCAGCCAAGATCCCGGTTACGCTCAGCCCCAGCATTTT.

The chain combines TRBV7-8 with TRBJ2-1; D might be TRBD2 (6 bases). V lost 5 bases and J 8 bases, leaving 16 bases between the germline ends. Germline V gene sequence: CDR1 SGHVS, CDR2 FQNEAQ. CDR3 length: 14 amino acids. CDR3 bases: TGTGCCAGCAGCCGACTAGGAAGTAACTATGAGCAGTTCTTC. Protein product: CASSRLGSNYEQFF. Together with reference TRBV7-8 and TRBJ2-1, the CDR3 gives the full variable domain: GAGVSQSPRYKVAKRGQDVALRCDPISGHVSLFWYQQALGQGPEFLTYFQNEAQLDKSGLPSDRFFAERPEGSVSTLKIQRTQQEDSAVYLCASSRLGSNYEQFFGPGTRLTVL.

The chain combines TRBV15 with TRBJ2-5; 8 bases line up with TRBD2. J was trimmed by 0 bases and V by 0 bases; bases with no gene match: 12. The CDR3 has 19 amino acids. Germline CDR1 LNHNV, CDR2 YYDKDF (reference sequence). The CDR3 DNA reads TGTGCCACCAGCAGAGATCGCCTAGCGGGTTCTCTGTACCAAGAGACCCAGTACTTC. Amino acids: CATSRDRLAGSLYQETQYF.

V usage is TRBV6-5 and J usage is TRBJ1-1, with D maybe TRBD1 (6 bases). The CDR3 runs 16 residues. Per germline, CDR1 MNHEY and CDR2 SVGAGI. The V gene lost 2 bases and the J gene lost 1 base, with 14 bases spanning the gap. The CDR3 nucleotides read TGTGCCAGCAGTTACGGGACGTACAGGGCGAACACTGAAGCTTTCTTT. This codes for CASSYGTYRANTEAFF.

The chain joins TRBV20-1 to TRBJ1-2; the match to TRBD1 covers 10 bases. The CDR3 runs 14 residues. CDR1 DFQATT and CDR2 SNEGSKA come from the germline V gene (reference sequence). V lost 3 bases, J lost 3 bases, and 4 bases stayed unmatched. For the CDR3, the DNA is TGCAGTGCTAGCCCGGGACAGGGGCACTATGGCTACACCTTC. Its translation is CSASPGQGHYGYTF.

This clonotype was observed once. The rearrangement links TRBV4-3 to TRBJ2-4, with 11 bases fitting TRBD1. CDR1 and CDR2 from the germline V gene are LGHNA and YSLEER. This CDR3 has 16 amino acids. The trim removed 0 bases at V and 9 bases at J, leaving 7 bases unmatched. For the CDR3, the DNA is TGCGCCAGCAGCCAAGAAGCTGCCGGGACAGGGGGCATTCAGTACTTC. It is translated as CASSQEAAGTGGIQYF.

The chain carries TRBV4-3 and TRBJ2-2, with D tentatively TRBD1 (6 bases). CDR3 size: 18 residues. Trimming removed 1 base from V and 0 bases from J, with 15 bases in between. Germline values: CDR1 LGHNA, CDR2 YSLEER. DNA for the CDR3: TGCGCCAGCAGCCAAGTGTACAGGGTGAGCCCGAACACCGGGGAGCTGTTTTTT. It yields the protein CASSQVYRVSPNTGELFF.

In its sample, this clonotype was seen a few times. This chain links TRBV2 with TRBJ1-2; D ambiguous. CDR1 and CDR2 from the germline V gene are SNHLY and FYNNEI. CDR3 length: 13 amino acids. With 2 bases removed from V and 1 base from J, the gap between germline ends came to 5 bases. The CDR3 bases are TGTGCCAGCAGTGAAAGCCTTAACTATGGCTACACCTTC. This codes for CASSESLNYGYTF.

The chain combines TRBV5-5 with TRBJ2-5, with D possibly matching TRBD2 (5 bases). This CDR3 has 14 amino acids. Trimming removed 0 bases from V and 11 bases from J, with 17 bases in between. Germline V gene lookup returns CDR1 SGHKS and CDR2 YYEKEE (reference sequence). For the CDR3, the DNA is TGTGCCAGCAGCTTGGAAGCGGCGGCCGGGGAGCAGTACTTC. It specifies CASSLEAAAGEQYF.

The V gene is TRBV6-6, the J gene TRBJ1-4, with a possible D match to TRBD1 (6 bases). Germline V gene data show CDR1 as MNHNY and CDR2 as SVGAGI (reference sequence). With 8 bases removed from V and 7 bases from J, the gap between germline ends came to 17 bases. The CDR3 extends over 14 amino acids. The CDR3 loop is CASEAGAEGEKLFF. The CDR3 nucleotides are TGTGCCAGCGAGGCAGGGGCAGAAGGTGAAAAACTGTTTTTT.

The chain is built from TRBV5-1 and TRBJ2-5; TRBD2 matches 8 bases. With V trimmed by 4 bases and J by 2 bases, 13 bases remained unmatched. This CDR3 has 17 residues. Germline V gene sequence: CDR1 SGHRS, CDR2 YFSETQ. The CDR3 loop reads CASSVGLAPRAQETQYF. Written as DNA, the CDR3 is TGCGCCAGCAGCGTAGGACTAGCCCCCAGGGCACAAGAGACCCAGTACTTC.

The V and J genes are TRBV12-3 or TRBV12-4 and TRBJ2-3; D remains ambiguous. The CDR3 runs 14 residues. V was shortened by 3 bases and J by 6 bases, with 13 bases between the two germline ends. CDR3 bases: TGTGCCAGCAGTTTTAGTGTGGGAAGTGATACGCAGTATTTT. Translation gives CASSFSVGSDTQYF.

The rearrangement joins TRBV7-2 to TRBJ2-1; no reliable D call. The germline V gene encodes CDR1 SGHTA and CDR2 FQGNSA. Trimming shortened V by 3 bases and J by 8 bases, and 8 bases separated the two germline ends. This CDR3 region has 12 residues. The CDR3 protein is CASSFQVHEQFF. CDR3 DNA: TGTGCCAGCAGCTTCCAGGTCCATGAGCAGTTCTTC.

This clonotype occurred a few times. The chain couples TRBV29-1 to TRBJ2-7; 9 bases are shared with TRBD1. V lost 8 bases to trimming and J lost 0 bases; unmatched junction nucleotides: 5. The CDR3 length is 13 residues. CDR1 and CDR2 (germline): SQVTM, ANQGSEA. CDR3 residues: CSLRTGDSYEQYF. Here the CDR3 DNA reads TGCAGCCTCAGGACAGGGGACTCCTACGAGCAGTACTTC.

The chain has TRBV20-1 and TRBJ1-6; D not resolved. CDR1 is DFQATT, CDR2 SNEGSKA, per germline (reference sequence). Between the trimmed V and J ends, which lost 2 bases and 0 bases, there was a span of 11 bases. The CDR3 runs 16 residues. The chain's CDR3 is CSARPQDYSYNSPLHF. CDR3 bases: TGCAGTGCTAGACCTCAGGATTACTCCTATAATTCACCCCTCCACTTT.

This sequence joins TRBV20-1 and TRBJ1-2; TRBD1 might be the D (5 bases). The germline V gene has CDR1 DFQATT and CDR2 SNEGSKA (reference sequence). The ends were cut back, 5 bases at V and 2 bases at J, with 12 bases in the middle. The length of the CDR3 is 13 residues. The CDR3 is CSAPITGNYGYTF. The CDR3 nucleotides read TGCAGTGCTCCTATCACAGGAAACTATGGCTACACCTTC.

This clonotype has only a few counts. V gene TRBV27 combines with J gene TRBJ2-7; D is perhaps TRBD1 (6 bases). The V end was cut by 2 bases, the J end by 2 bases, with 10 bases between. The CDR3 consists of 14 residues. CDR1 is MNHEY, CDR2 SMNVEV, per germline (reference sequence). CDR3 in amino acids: CASSLETGAYEQYF. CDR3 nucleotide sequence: TGTGCCAGCAGTTTAGAGACAGGAGCCTACGAGCAGTACTTC.

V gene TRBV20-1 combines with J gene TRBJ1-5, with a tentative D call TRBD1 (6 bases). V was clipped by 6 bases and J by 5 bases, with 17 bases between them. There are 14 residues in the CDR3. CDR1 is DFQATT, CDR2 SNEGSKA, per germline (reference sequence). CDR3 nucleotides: TGCAGTGCAGGAACCCCAGGGGAGGATCAGCCCCAGCATTTT. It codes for CSAGTPGEDQPQHF.

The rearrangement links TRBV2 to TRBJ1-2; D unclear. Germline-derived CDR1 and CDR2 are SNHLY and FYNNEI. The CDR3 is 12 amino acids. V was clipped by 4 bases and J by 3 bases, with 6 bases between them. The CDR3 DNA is TGTGCCAGCAGTGTCTCTGACTATGGCTACACCTTC. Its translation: CASSVSDYGYTF. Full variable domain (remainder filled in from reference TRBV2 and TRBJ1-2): EPEVTQTPSHQVTQMGQEVILRCVPISNHLYFYWYRQILGQKVEFLVSFYNNEISEKSEIFDDQFSVERPDGSNFTLKIRSTKLEDSAMYFCASSVSDYGYTFGSGTRLTVV.

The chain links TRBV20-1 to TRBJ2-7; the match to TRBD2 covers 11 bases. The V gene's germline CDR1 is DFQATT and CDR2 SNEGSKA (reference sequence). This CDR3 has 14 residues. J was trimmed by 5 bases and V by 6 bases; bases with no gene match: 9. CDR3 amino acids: CSALAGDPLDEQYF. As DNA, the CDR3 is TGCAGTGCACTAGCGGGGGACCCGTTAGACGAGCAGTACTTC.

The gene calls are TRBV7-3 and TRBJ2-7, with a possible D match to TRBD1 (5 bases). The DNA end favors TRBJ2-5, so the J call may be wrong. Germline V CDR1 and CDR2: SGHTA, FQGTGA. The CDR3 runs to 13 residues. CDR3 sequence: CASALGAQETQYF. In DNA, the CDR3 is TGTGCCAGCGCTCTTGGGGCGCAAGAGACCCAGTACTTC.